A single sample is the source of the 28 T cell receptor beta chains below, sequenced in a study of shared clonotypes between healthy human individuals. TCRdb keeps only in-frame clones here, not all; method: immunoSEQ multiplex PCR. The sample holds some 1 million clones, more than 65% seen once. Material for sequencing was memory CD4+ T cells sorted from blood. Subset specified: CD45RA-negative fraction. The receptors derive from a man younger than 30 in good health.

V and J are TRBV18 and TRBJ1-4, with a weak D call TRBD1 (5 bases). Germline-derived CDR1 and CDR2 are KGHSH and LQKENI. The CDR3 runs 14 residues. V was trimmed by 0 bases and J by 11 bases, leaving 13 bases between them. CDR3 loop: CASSPPDLRGKLFF. The CDR3 DNA is TGTGCCAGCTCACCACCGGACCTGCGGGGGAAACTGTTTTTT.

This rearrangement joins TRBV5-1 to TRBJ2-4; TRBD1 aligns across 9 bases. After removal of 4 bases from V and 1 base from J, the junction contained 9 bases not matched to a gene. Germline lookup yields CDR1 SGHRS and CDR2 YFSETQ. The CDR3 covers 17 residues. The CDR3 protein is CASSRTGGEGAKNIQYF. The DNA for the CDR3 is TGCGCCAGCAGCCGAACAGGGGGCGAAGGTGCCAAAAACATTCAGTACTTC.

The J gene is TRBJ1-1, the V gene TRBV10-2; perhaps TRBD1 as D (5 bases). In germline, CDR1 is WSHSY, CDR2 SAAADI. The CDR3 is made up of 15 amino acids. V was cut by 6 bases and J by 1 base, with 15 bases left in between. CDR3 DNA: TGCGCCAGCAGCGAGAGGGACGGGACGAACACTGAAGCTTTCTTT. Protein: CASSERDGTNTEAFF.

A few counts support this clone. The chain uses TRBV4-1 and TRBJ1-2, with 7 nucleotides matching TRBD1. This CDR3 spans 15 amino acids. The germline V gene has CDR1 MGHRA and CDR2 YSYEKL. J lost 4 bases, V lost 1 base, and 6 bases had no gene match. The CDR3 bases are TGCGCCAGCAGCCAAGCCAGGGGGTTGAGCTATGGCTACACCTTC. Encoded protein: CASSQARGLSYGYTF.

The chain combines TRBV6-5 with TRBJ1-2; D is uncertain. This CDR3 region has 14 residues. The V and J ends lost 6 bases and 3 bases respectively, with 14 bases between them. The germline V gene encodes CDR1 MNHEY and CDR2 SVGAGI. The CDR3 DNA sequence: TGTGCCAGCAGCGACGGGTCCCTATACTATGGCTACACCTTC. It is translated as CASSDGSLYYGYTF.

Regarding this clone: The sample carries other DNA sequences with the same CDR3. CDR3 loop: CASSIGGNTEAFF. For the CDR3, the DNA is TGTGCCAGTAGTATAGGGGGGAACACTGAAGCTTTCTTT. This chain uses TRBV19 with TRBJ1-1; D remains unclear. The CDR3 totals 13 residues. The V gene lost 1 base and the J gene lost 1 base, with 4 bases spanning the gap. CDR1 and CDR2 from the germline V gene are LNHDA and SQIVND (reference sequence).

This sequence joins TRBV29-1 and TRBJ1-1; weak D call: TRBD1 (5 bases). Trimming took 5 bases from V and 4 from J, leaving 14 bases between them. CDR3 size: 13 residues. The germline V gene has CDR1 SQVTM and CDR2 ANQGSEA. The DNA of the CDR3 is TGCAGCGTTCGTGGGGCGGGGGGCACTGAAGCTTTCTTT. Protein: CSVRGAGGTEAFF. Full variable domain (outside the CDR3, taken from reference TRBV29-1 and TRBJ1-1): SAVISQKPSRDICQRGTSLTIQCQVDSQVTMMFWYRQQPGQSLTLIATANQGSEATYESGFVIDKFPISRPNLTFSTLTVSNMSPEDSSIYLCSVRGAGGTEAFFGQGTRLTVV.

The gene calls are TRBV5-1 and TRBJ2-7, with a weak D call TRBD1 (6 bases). Germline lookup yields CDR1 SGHRS and CDR2 YFSETQ. V was clipped by 0 bases and J by 0 bases, with 22 bases between them. The CDR3 extends over 19 amino acids. The CDR3 DNA is TGCGCCAGCAGCTTGGGGGATTGGTACCTCCGGGACAACTCCTACGAGCAGTACTTC. Protein product: CASSLGDWYLRDNSYEQYF.

The CDR3 protein is CASSSYLGDGEAFF. The DNA for the CDR3 is TGTGCCAGCAGCTCTTACCTCGGGGACGGGGAAGCTTTCTTT. The J gene is TRBJ1-1, the V gene TRBV7-9; D might be TRBD1 (5 bases). This CDR3 is built from 14 residues. V was trimmed by 4 bases and J by 8 bases, leaving 17 bases between them. The germline CDR1 and CDR2 sequences are SEHNR and FQNEAQ (reference sequence).

The chain couples TRBV7-2 to TRBJ1-5; TRBD1 agrees at 9 bases. After removal of 6 bases from V and 3 bases from J, the junction contained 6 bases not matched to a gene. Germline V lookup: CDR1 SGHTA, CDR2 FQGNSA. This CDR3 region has 15 residues. The CDR3 DNA follows: TGTGCCAGCAGAACCGGGACAGGGCCCAATCAGCCCCAGCATTTT. Translating it yields CASRTGTGPNQPQHF.

The chain recombines TRBV5-1 with TRBJ2-2; TRBD1 aligns across 7 bases. Germline V gene sequence: CDR1 SGHRS, CDR2 YFSETQ. CDR3 length: 16 residues. Losses at the gene ends were 4 bases for V and 2 bases for J; bases not matched to a gene: 8. The CDR3 loop reads CASSIYRGSNTGELFF. The CDR3 nucleotides read TGCGCCAGCAGCATCTACAGGGGATCTAACACCGGGGAGCTGTTTTTT.

The chain couples TRBV5-8 to TRBJ1-1; D is undetermined. The germline CDR1 and CDR2 sequences are SGHTS and YDEGEE. The CDR3 has 15 amino acids. The V end lost 0 bases, the J end lost 1 base, and 10 bases lay between the germline ends. The CDR3 reads CASSLARGWNTEAFF. DNA of the CDR3: TGTGCCAGCAGCTTGGCGCGGGGTTGGAACACTGAAGCTTTCTTT.

The DNA of the CDR3 is TGTGCCAGCAGATCCGGCCCGGCCGCGAACACCGGGGAGCTGTTTTTT. This sequence encodes CASRSGPAANTGELFF. The gene calls are TRBV2 and TRBJ2-2, with D hard to call. V was cut by 6 bases and J by 0 bases, with 14 bases left in between. CDR1 is SNHLY and CDR2 is FYNNEI in the germline V gene. The CDR3 runs 16 residues.

The chain has TRBV2 and TRBJ2-7, with TRBD2 matching 11 bases. CDR1 and CDR2 (germline): SNHLY, FYNNEI. The CDR3 runs 14 residues. V lost 9 bases, J lost 8 bases, and 12 bases stayed unmatched. CDR3 sequence reads: CASTAGLAGLQQYF. CDR3 nucleotides: TGTGCCAGTACCGCCGGACTAGCGGGTCTCCAGCAGTACTTC.

This chain links TRBV6-5 with TRBJ1-5, with D unresolved. Germline V lookup: CDR1 MNHEY, CDR2 SVGAGI. The CDR3 contains 14 residues. Trimming took off 6 bases at V and 1 base at J, with 10 bases between the two ends. The CDR3 region has the DNA TGTGCCAGCAGCAGACTGGGGAGCAATCAGCCCCAGCATTTT. Translating it yields CASSRLGSNQPQHF.

This clone was detected once. The V call is TRBV12-5, the J call TRBJ2-5, with 14 nucleotides matching TRBD2. V lost 3 bases to trimming and J lost 3 bases; unmatched junction nucleotides: 3. Germline values: CDR1 LGHNT, CDR2 FRNRAP. The CDR3 has 16 residues. CDR3 amino acids: CASGLGTSGRKETQYF. CDR3 in DNA: TGTGCTAGTGGTTTAGGGACTAGCGGGAGAAAAGAGACCCAGTACTTC.

The V call is TRBV19, the J call TRBJ1-1; D unclear. CDR3 size: 14 residues. With 7 bases removed from V and 5 bases from J, the gap between germline ends came to 17 bases. Germline assignment: CDR1 LNHDA and CDR2 SQIVND (reference sequence). CDR3 sequence reads: CASNPVGIRTEAFF. DNA of the CDR3: TGTGCCAGTAATCCGGTGGGGATACGGACTGAAGCTTTCTTT.

The genes are TRBV15 and TRBJ1-2; D might be TRBD1 (5 bases). CDR1 and CDR2 from the germline V gene are LNHNV and YYDKDF (reference sequence). The CDR3 covers 15 residues. Trimming cost V 0 bases and J 2 bases, with 10 bases left between them. CDR3 sequence: CATSRDQGTNYGYTF. CDR3 coding DNA: TGTGCCACCAGCAGAGATCAGGGAACCAACTATGGCTACACCTTC.

The chain couples TRBV6-6 to TRBJ2-5; D uncertain. The better agreement between TRBJ2-7 and the DNA end casts doubt on the J call. The CDR3 covers 16 residues. From germline, CDR1 is MNHNY and CDR2 SVGAGI (reference sequence). As DNA, the CDR3 is TGTGCCAGCAGTTATATGCTAGGGCAGCTAAGCTACGAGCAGTACTTC. Translation: CASSYMLGQLSYEQYF.

The chain couples TRBV30 to TRBJ2-6; D is ambiguous. V lost 0 bases and J lost 0, with 6 bases in between. The CDR3 contains 15 residues. CDR1 GTSNPN and CDR2 SVGIG come from the germline V gene (reference sequence). The CDR3 DNA sequence: TGTGCCTGGAGTGTAATCCGCTCTGGGGCCAACGTCCTGACTTTC. Its translation is CAWSVIRSGANVLTF.

V and J are TRBV10-1 and TRBJ2-7; TRBD2 might be the D (6 bases). The V end was cut by 6 bases, the J end by 4 bases, with 22 bases between. The CDR3 extends over 16 amino acids. CDR1 and CDR2 (germline): WNHNN, SYGVQD (reference sequence). The CDR3 DNA reads TGCGCCAGCAGCCCCACCACGAGGGCGGGACCATACGAGCAGTACTTC. Residues: CASSPTTRAGPYEQYF.

The J gene is TRBJ1-3, the V gene TRBV7-2; the D gene is possibly TRBD1 (6 bases). V lost 1 base and J lost 0, with 13 bases in between. CDR3 length: 17 amino acids. From germline, CDR1 is SGHTA and CDR2 FQGNSA. The CDR3 bases are TGTGCCAGCAGCTTAGATCAGGGGCACTTCTCTGGAAACACCATATATTTT. Translating it yields CASSLDQGHFSGNTIYF.

Worth noting for this clone: This sample includes further DNA sequences coding for the same CDR3. The rearrangement links TRBV28 to TRBJ1-2; D perhaps matches TRBD1 (6 bases). This CDR3 has 13 amino acids. Per the germline V gene, CDR1 is MDHEN and CDR2 is SYDVKM. V dropped 2 bases and J dropped 4 bases, with 8 bases sitting between them. CDR3 DNA sequence: TGTGCCAGCAGTTTAAGCAGGGGCTATGGCTACACCTTC. As protein: CASSLSRGYGYTF.

The V call is TRBV5-1, the J call TRBJ2-1; TRBD2 matches at 12 bases. Germline V gene data show CDR1 as SGHRS and CDR2 as YFSETQ. Losses at the gene ends were 5 bases for V and 14 bases for J; bases not matched to a gene: 8. CDR3 length: 13 amino acids. The CDR3 bases are TGCGCCAGCAGACCCGAGACTAGCGGGAGTAAGTTCTTC. It codes for CASRPETSGSKFF.

The V and J genes are TRBV28 and TRBJ2-1; 10 bases are a match to TRBD2. CDR1 is MDHEN, CDR2 SYDVKM, per germline. Losses at the gene ends were 1 base for V and 0 bases for J; bases not matched to a gene: 9. The CDR3 is 19 residues long. The CDR3 DNA reads as TGTGCCAGCAGTTTATTCCCCCCCCCTAGCGGGAGCTCCTACAATGAGCAGTTCTTC. Amino acids: CASSLFPPPSGSSYNEQFF. The full variable domain, with the rest looked up from reference TRBV28 and TRBJ2-1, is DVKVTQSSRYLVKRTGEKVFLECVQDMDHENMFWYRQDPGLGLRLIYFSYDVKMKEKGDIPEGYSVSREKKERFSLILESASTNQTSMYLCASSLFPPPSGSSYNEQFFGPGTRLTVL.

The gene calls are TRBV7-2 and TRBJ2-7; D possibly matches TRBD1 or TRBD2 (6 bases each). Germline CDR1 SGHTA, CDR2 FQGNSA. This CDR3 is built from 14 residues. Deletions cut 6 bases from V and 2 bases from J, with 14 bases between. CDR3 DNA: TGTGCCAGCAGGCGGGACATAGGACCCTACGAGCAGTACTTC. Its translation is CASRRDIGPYEQYF.

The rearrangement joins TRBV2 to TRBJ2-1, with 13 bases matching TRBD2. The CDR3 has 13 residues. The germline gives CDR1 SNHLY, CDR2 FYNNEI. V trimming: 8 bases; J trimming: 8 bases; junction bases outside the gene matches: 3. CDR3 in DNA: TGTGCCAGCCCCGGGACTAGCGGGGATGAGCAGTTCTTC. This translates into CASPGTSGDEQFF.

The V and J genes are TRBV4-1 and TRBJ2-1, with D possibly being TRBD2 (5 bases). Germline assignment: CDR1 MGHRA and CDR2 YSYEKL. The CDR3 spans 14 residues. Trimming removed 1 base at V and 7 bases at J, with 11 bases between. CDR3 coding DNA: TGCGCCAGCAGCCAAGCGGCTAGCAGAAATGAGCAGTTCTTC. Its protein product is CASSQAASRNEQFF.